The rows below give T cell receptor beta chains drawn from one sample of a study of blood T cell repertoires in COVID-19. Sequencing was performed with immunoSEQ multiplex PCR; in TCRdb, only in-frame clones are kept and a portion is missing. The sample has some 250,000 clones, over 70% seen once. What was sequenced was peripheral blood. These receptors all come from a man older than 75 with acute or convalescent COVID-19. Both conserved end residues are part of each CDR3. D genes are given only for firm matches. Clone size appears in some rows only: once, few, many, or a class for an expanded clone.

TRBD1	TRBV3-1/TRBV3-2	.	TRBJ1-5	TGTGCCAGCAGTTCACAGGGGCTCGGGCAGCCCCAGCATTTT	CASSSQGLGQPQHF
.	TRBV6-5	few	TRBJ1-1	TGTGCCAGCAGCCAAACAGGGAACACTGAAGCTTTCTTT	CASSQTGNTEAFF
.	TRBV2	.	TRBJ2-6	TGTGCCAGCAGGAGCTCTGGGGCCAACGTCCTGACTTTC	CASRSSGANVLTF
.	TRBV6-2/TRBV6-3	.	TRBJ1-6	TGTGCCAGCAGTTACTTCGACCGCTCACAGGGCTATAATTCACCCCTCCACTTT	CASSYFDRSQGYNSPLHF
TRBD2	TRBV3-1/TRBV3-2	.	TRBJ2-3	TGTGCCAGCAGCCTAGCGGGGGGGGGCCCAGATACGCAGTATTTT	CASSLAGGGPDTQYF
TRBD2	TRBV27	once	TRBJ2-1	TGTGCCAGCAGTCGATCCGAGCGGGGGGCCTACAATGAGCAGTTCTTC	CASSRSERGAYNEQFF
.	TRBV19	.	TRBJ2-1	TGTGCCAGTAGTATAGATGGTCCGGGGAGCTACAATGAGCAGTTCTTC	CASSIDGPGSYNEQFF
.	TRBV18	.	TRBJ1-1	TGTGCCAGCTCACCCCAGGGCATAATGAACACTGAAGCTTTCTTT	CASSPQGIMNTEAFF
TRBD1	TRBV2	.	TRBJ1-1	TGTGCCAGCAGTTGGACAGGGACTGAAGCTTTCTTT	CASSWTGTEAFF
.	TRBV30	.	TRBJ1-5	TGTGCCTGGAGTGTCCGGGAGGGCAATCAGCCCCAGCATTTT	CAWSVREGNQPQHF
TRBD1	TRBV6-5	.	TRBJ1-1	TGTGCCAGCAGACGAGGGGGCGACACTGAAGCTTTCTTT	CASRRGGDTEAFF
TRBD1	TRBV5-1	.	TRBJ1-1	TGCGCCAGCAGGCAAGGGACAGGGGACACTGAAGCTTTCTTT	CASRQGTGDTEAFF
.	TRBV4-1	once	TRBJ2-3	TGCGCCAGCAGCCCCCTCGGGGTAGCGGATACCACAGATACGCAGTATTTT	CASSPLGVADTTDTQYF
.	TRBV28	.	TRBJ1-4	TGTGCCAGCAGTGCGTCAGGGGCAGGAAATGAAAAACTGTTTTTT	CASSASGAGNEKLFF
TRBD2	TRBV5-1	.	TRBJ2-1	TGCGCCAGCAGCCTAGTGGCGGGGGGATCCTACAATGAGCAGTTCTTC	CASSLVAGGSYNEQFF
TRBD2	TRBV5-4	.	TRBJ2-7	TGTGCCAGCAGTTTGAAGACTAGCAGTTACGAGCAGTACTTC	CASSLKTSSYEQYF
.	TRBV28	.	TRBJ1-6	TGTGCCAGCAGTTTACGCGCGGGCGTTTCACCCCTCCACTTT	CASSLRAGVSPLHF
.	TRBV18	once	TRBJ2-7	TGTGCCAGCTCACCGGCAGGGCGCTACGAGCAGTACTTC	CASSPAGRYEQYF